These 13 T cell receptor beta chains came from one sample sequenced in a study of TIL therapy for anti-PD-1-resistant metastatic lung cancer. Time point given: pre-treatment sample, taken before nivolumab and TIL therapy. The libraries were made with immunoSEQ v3. Clones were read by immunoSEQ multiplex PCR, and TCRdb kept only the in-frame ones, dropping some. The data hold around 21,000 clones, with just over 70% observed a single time. Sequenced here: blood, sampled at baseline. Receptors were obtained from a person between 30 and 80 years old with non-small cell lung cancer.

The V gene is TRBV19, the J gene TRBJ2-6; D may be TRBD1 or TRBD2 (6 bases each). The CDR3 is 24 residues long. Per germline, CDR1 LNHDA and CDR2 SQIVND (reference sequence). Trimming cost V 2 bases and J 0 bases, with 32 bases left between them. The CDR3 coding sequence is TGTGCCAGTAGTATATTAAGTAGCGGACAGCTCCTTAATGCCCGCATCTCTGGGGCCAACGTCCTGACTTTC. Translation gives CASSILSSGQLLNARISGANVLTF.

This chain links TRBV7-2 with TRBJ1-1; unclear D gene. V shed 4 bases and J shed 2 bases, with 14 bases lying between them. The CDR3 contains 15 residues. Germline V gives CDR1 SGHTA, CDR2 FQGNSA. The CDR3 spells CASSYWSRGNTEAFF. The CDR3 DNA sequence: TGTGCCAGCAGCTACTGGTCGCGGGGAAACACTGAAGCTTTCTTT.

In regard to this clone: The conserved closing phenylalanine or tryptophan is absent in this CDR3, likely reflecting a read error. The DNA is omitted, as the CDR3 cannot be located on it reliably, and the CDR3 follows TCRdb's listing. The gene calls are TRBV18 and TRBJ1-1. With termini counted, the CDR3 has 13 amino acids. Per the germline V gene, CDR1 is KGHSH and CDR2 is LQKENI. CDR3 sequence: CASSPPPIRKLNG.

The rearrangement uses TRBV4-3 and TRBJ2-1; the D is unclear. In germline, CDR1 is LGHNA, CDR2 YSLEER. Trimming removed 0 bases from V and 9 bases from J, with 9 bases in between. The CDR3 loop spans 13 amino acids. The CDR3 protein is CASSQEPGSEQFF. The CDR3 region has the DNA TGCGCCAGCAGCCAAGAGCCCGGTAGTGAGCAGTTCTTC.

CDR3 in amino acids: CASSLEGFYGYTF. DNA of the CDR3: TGTGCCAGCAGCTTAGAAGGGTTCTATGGCTACACCTTC. The chain employs TRBV7-6 and TRBJ1-2; unclear D gene. Germline V gene data show CDR1 as SGHVS and CDR2 as FNYEAQ. Between the trimmed V and J ends, which lost 1 base and 4 bases, there was a span of 7 bases. The CDR3 consists of 13 residues.

This chain connects TRBV7-6 to TRBJ2-2; 7 nucleotides align to TRBD1. There are 16 residues in the CDR3. The germline gives CDR1 SGHVS, CDR2 FNYEAQ. J was trimmed by 4 bases and V by 4 bases; bases with no gene match: 9. The CDR3, as DNA: TGTGCCAGCAGCTCGGGACAGCCTCTGGGCACCGGGGAGCTGTTTTTT. Residues: CASSSGQPLGTGELFF.

The chain is built from TRBV7-9 and TRBJ2-7; D is uncertain. The V and J ends lost 2 bases and 7 bases respectively, with 15 bases between them. The CDR3 totals 14 residues. CDR1 is SEHNR, CDR2 FQNEAQ, per germline (reference sequence). The chain's CDR3 is CASSLTTSGSEQYF. Written as DNA, the CDR3 is TGTGCCAGCAGCTTAACGACGTCGGGTTCTGAGCAGTACTTC. The complete variable domain, with remaining parts taken from reference TRBV7-9 and TRBJ2-7, reads DTGVSQNPRHKITKRGQNVTFRCDPISEHNRLYWYRQTLGQGPEFLTYFQNEAQLEKSRLLSDRFSAERPKGSFSTLEIQRTEQGDSAMYLCASSLTTSGSEQYFGPGTRLTVT.

The chain joins TRBV15 to TRBJ2-7; the D gene is possibly TRBD1 (6 bases). Germline V gene data show CDR1 as LNHNV and CDR2 as YYDKDF (reference sequence). This CDR3 is 16 amino acids long. Deletions cut 0 bases from V and 5 bases from J, with 17 bases between. The CDR3 protein is CATSRDLRGCGNEQYV. CDR3 nucleotides: TGTGCCACCAGCAGAGATTTGAGGGGGTGTGGAAACGAGCAGTACGTC.

J is TRBJ1-4 and V is TRBV2, with D unresolved. The CDR3 totals 12 residues. The germline V gene has CDR1 SNHLY and CDR2 FYNNEI. V was clipped by 0 bases and J by 8 bases, with 4 bases between them. The CDR3 reads CASSEAREKLFF. CDR3 DNA: TGTGCCAGCAGTGAAGCCCGAGAAAAACTGTTTTTT.

The V gene is TRBV19, the J gene TRBJ2-1; D is uncertain. The V and J ends lost 4 bases and 7 bases respectively, with 8 bases between them. Germline lookup yields CDR1 LNHDA and CDR2 SQIVND (reference sequence). The length of the CDR3 is 12 residues. The CDR3 coding sequence is TGTGCCAGTAGTACATTTGGGAATGAGCAGTTCTTC. Translated: CASSTFGNEQFF.

V gene TRBV30 combines with J gene TRBJ1-6; D unclear. This CDR3 is 13 amino acids long. Germline-derived CDR1 and CDR2 are GTSNPN and SVGIG (reference sequence). CDR3 DNA: TGTGCTCGAAAGGCAGAGTGGAATTCACCCCTCCACTTT. Protein: CARKAEWNSPLHF.

The genes are TRBV9 and TRBJ2-5; D unclear. Germline V gene lookup returns CDR1 SGDLS and CDR2 YYNGEE. V was trimmed by 0 bases and J by 5 bases, leaving 8 bases between them. The CDR3 contains 13 residues. In DNA form, the CDR3 reads TGTGCCAGCAGCGTAGGATGGTCTGAGACCCAGTACTTC. This translates into CASSVGWSETQYF.

The chain recombines TRBV2 with TRBJ1-5, with unresolved D. The CDR3 has 13 residues. The germline V gene has CDR1 SNHLY and CDR2 FYNNEI. Trimming stripped 6 bases from V and 3 bases from J, with 9 bases between. CDR3 bases: TGTGCCAGCAGGTCATGGTACAATCAGCCCCAGCATTTT. This gives the protein CASRSWYNQPQHF.